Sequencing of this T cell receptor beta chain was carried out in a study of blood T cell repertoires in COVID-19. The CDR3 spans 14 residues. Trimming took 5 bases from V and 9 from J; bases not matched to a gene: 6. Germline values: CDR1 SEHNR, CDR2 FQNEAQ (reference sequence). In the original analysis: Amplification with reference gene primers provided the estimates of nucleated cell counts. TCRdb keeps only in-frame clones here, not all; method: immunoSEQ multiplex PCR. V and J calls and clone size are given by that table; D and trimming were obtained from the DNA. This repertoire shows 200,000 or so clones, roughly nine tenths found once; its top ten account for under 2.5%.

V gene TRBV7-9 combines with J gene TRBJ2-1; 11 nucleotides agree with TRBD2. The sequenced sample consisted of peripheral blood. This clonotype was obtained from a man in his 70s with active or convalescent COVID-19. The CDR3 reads CASSPNGLAGEQFF. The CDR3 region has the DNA TGTGCCAGCAGCCCCAACGGACTAGCGGGTGAGCAGTTCTTC.